The 2 T cell receptor beta chains presented below share a single source sample, sequenced in a study of blood T cells in healthy people across ages. Together with a sample-barcoded 5' primer, a J-beta primer mix was included in a second PCR lasting roughly 6 to 12 cycles. TCRdb itself ran the 5' RACE reads through MiXCR, one entry per CDR3 protein. This table holds 550,000 to 650,000 distinct CDR3 sequences, over 25% found once. These data also formed part of another study, on T cells of mothers and their children.

The sequenced material came from blood. These receptors were obtained from a boy between 2 and 15 years old in good health.

V and J are TRBV6-6 and TRBJ2-1, with D maybe TRBD1 (6 bases). The J call is uncertain, as TRBJ2-7 better fits the DNA end. The CDR3 has 13 residues. Germline lookup yields CDR1 MNHNY and CDR2 SVGAGI (reference sequence). CDR3 amino acids: CASVKGGTYEQYF. The DNA for the CDR3 is TGTGCCAGCGTAAAAGGGGGTACCTACGAGCAGTACTTC.

This clonotype was recorded a few times. This chain uses TRBV7-9 with TRBJ2-3; 11 bases fit TRBD2. Looked up from germline, CDR1 is SEHNR and CDR2 is FQNEAQ (reference sequence). The CDR3 has 16 amino acids. J was trimmed by 4 bases and V by 5 bases; bases with no gene match: 8. CDR3 nucleotides: TGTGCCAGCAGCGTTCTACTAGCGGGAGCCTCAGATACGCAGTATTTT. This sequence encodes CASSVLLAGASDTQYF.